The 20 T cell receptor beta chains in this list originate from one sample, sequenced in a study of cytomegalovirus exposure and HLA in healthy donors. 60 Vbeta and 13 Jbeta primers were used in PCR. The protocol was immunoSEQ multiplex PCR, while the TCRdb copy is restricted to in-frame clones and leaves out a portion. The profile shows about 120,000 clones, 75% to 85% of them singletons. Material: PBMCs. The receptors were gathered from a female donor in good health and CMV-seropositive.

This chain joins TRBV6-1 and TRBJ1-4, with D unclear. CDR1 MNHNS and CDR2 SASEGT come from the germline V gene. This CDR3 has 13 residues. V lost 7 bases and J 7 bases, leaving 13 bases between the germline ends. CDR3 DNA: TGTGCCAGCACGGTTGTAGCTGGTGAAAAACTGTTTTTT. Amino acid sequence: CASTVVAGEKLFF.

The chain links TRBV9 to TRBJ1-2; D not resolved. CDR1 is SGDLS, CDR2 YYNGEE, per germline. Trimming pared 3 bases from V and 4 bases from J, leaving 4 bases between. This CDR3 has 11 amino acids. CDR3 coding DNA: TGTGCCAGCAGCGCCAGCTATGGCTACACCTTC. Amino acid sequence: CASSASYGYTF.

This clone has only a few counts. V gene TRBV30 combines with J gene TRBJ1-2; 8 nucleotides line up with TRBD1. The trim removed 2 bases at V and 8 bases at J, leaving 7 bases unmatched. CDR1 and CDR2 (germline): GTSNPN, SVGIG (reference sequence). The CDR3 has 13 residues. In DNA form, the CDR3 reads TGTGCCTGGAGTTGGCAGGGGGCTCGCGGCTACACCTTC. Its translation is CAWSWQGARGYTF. Using reference TRBV30 and TRBJ1-2 for the parts outside the CDR3, the full variable domain is SQTIHQWPATLVQPVGSPLSLECTVEGTSNPNLYWYRQAAGRGLQLLFYSVGIGQISSEVPQNLSASRPQDRQFILSSKKLLLSDSGFYLCAWSWQGARGYTFGSGTRLTVV.

This chain uses TRBV6-5 with TRBJ1-6; D might be TRBD1 (6 bases). CDR3 length: 14 amino acids. V lost 6 bases, J lost 8 bases, and 14 bases lay in between. Per germline, CDR1 MNHEY and CDR2 SVGAGI. CDR3 protein: CASSVDRTHSPLHF. CDR3 DNA: TGTGCCAGCAGCGTGGACAGAACGCATTCACCCCTCCACTTT.

The V call is TRBV29-1, the J call TRBJ1-5; the D is unclear. Per the germline V gene, CDR1 is SQVTM and CDR2 is ANQGSEA. V dropped 6 bases and J dropped 3 bases, with 12 bases sitting between them. The CDR3 has 13 residues. The CDR3 DNA sequence: TGCAGCGTCGGAGGCCTTAACAATCAGCCCCAGCATTTT. Its protein is CSVGGLNNQPQHF.

This sequence joins TRBV5-1 and TRBJ2-7; 7 bases are shared with TRBD1. Unmatched junction bases numbered 11, after V lost 5 bases and J lost 3 bases. The CDR3 loop spans 15 amino acids. Germline values: CDR1 SGHRS, CDR2 YFSETQ. This CDR3 is CASRPDRLTFYEQYF. The CDR3 coding sequence is TGCGCCAGCAGACCGGACAGGCTCACTTTCTACGAGCAGTACTTC.

This chain uses TRBV18 with TRBJ2-3, with D hard to call. Trimming cost V 6 bases and J 5 bases, with 9 bases left between them. The CDR3 runs 12 residues. Per germline, CDR1 KGHSH and CDR2 LQKENI. The CDR3 loop reads CASSPRGDTQYF. The DNA for the CDR3 is TGTGCCAGCTCTCCTCGAGGAGATACGCAGTATTTT.

The rearrangement links TRBV19 to TRBJ2-5, with 8 bases matching TRBD2. The CDR3 is 15 amino acids. The V segment lost 2 bases and the J segment 3 bases; nucleotides outside the gene matches: 5. Germline lookup yields CDR1 LNHDA and CDR2 SQIVND (reference sequence). The CDR3 sequence: CASSISTGGKETQYF. DNA of the CDR3: TGTGCCAGTAGTATAAGTACGGGGGGGAAAGAGACCCAGTACTTC.

The V gene is TRBV10-3, the J gene TRBJ2-7; TRBD1 matches 8 bases. The ends lost 10 bases at V and 2 bases at J; junction bases unmatched: 7. From germline, CDR1 is ENHRY and CDR2 SYGVKD. The CDR3 is 13 residues long. CDR3 residues: CANGQGTTYEQYF. CDR3 DNA sequence: TGTGCCAACGGACAGGGCACGACCTACGAGCAGTACTTC.

The chain employs TRBV30 and TRBJ2-5; 10 bases line up with TRBD2. The CDR3 is made up of 16 amino acids. Germline loops: CDR1 GTSNPN, CDR2 SVGIG (reference sequence). Trimming removed 0 bases from V and 5 bases from J; junction bases left unmatched: 9. The CDR3 nucleotides are TGTGCCTGGAGTGTAGTAAGCGGGGGGGCATCGGAGACCCAGTACTTC. It codes for CAWSVVSGGASETQYF.

The rearrangement uses TRBV28 and TRBJ1-3, with 7 bases matching TRBD1. After removal of 1 base from V and 7 bases from J, the junction contained 7 bases not matched to a gene. The germline V gene has CDR1 MDHEN and CDR2 SYDVKM. This CDR3 spans 15 amino acids. CDR3 amino acids: CASSLLAGGRNTIYF. In nucleotides, the CDR3 is TGTGCCAGCAGTTTATTGGCAGGGGGGCGGAACACCATATATTTT.

V is TRBV7-2 and J is TRBJ2-1; a possible D gene is TRBD2 (6 bases). Germline-derived CDR1 and CDR2 are SGHTA and FQGNSA. This CDR3 contains 19 residues. V gave up 5 bases and J gave up 4 bases, with 27 bases separating them. The CDR3 nucleotides are TGTGCCAGCAGCCGATGGAGGGTCCGGGCCGATGGTTCGTACAATGAGCAGTTCTTC. Translated: CASSRWRVRADGSYNEQFF.

The chain uses TRBV29-1 and TRBJ2-2, with TRBD1 as a possible D gene (5 bases). CDR3 length: 14 residues. V lost 3 bases and J 7 bases, leaving 15 bases between the germline ends. CDR1 is SQVTM and CDR2 is ANQGSEA in the germline V gene. CDR3 sequence: CSVDEPRRGGELFF. CDR3 nucleotides: TGCAGCGTTGATGAACCCAGAAGGGGCGGGGAGCTGTTTTTT.

The CDR3, as DNA: TGCGCCAGCAGCCAGGTCATAGACAATACGGGAAGATTCTCCTACGAGCAGTACTTC. Translation: CASSQVIDNTGRFSYEQYF. The rearrangement links TRBV4-1 to TRBJ2-7, with TRBD2 as a possible D gene (5 bases). The germline V gene encodes CDR1 MGHRA and CDR2 YSYEKL. V was shortened by 3 bases and J by 0 bases, with 24 bases between the two germline ends. The CDR3 has 19 residues.

The CDR3 sequence is CASSSSGQGSNEQFF. Written as DNA, the CDR3 is TGTGCCAGCAGCTCCTCAGGACAGGGGTCAAATGAGCAGTTCTTC. The V gene is TRBV7-3, the J gene TRBJ2-1; 9 bases are a match to TRBD1. V shed 4 bases and J 7 bases; nucleotides not matched to a gene: 8. Germline V gives CDR1 SGHTA, CDR2 FQGTGA. CDR3 size: 15 residues.

This clone has a handful of counts. The chain has TRBV5-4 and TRBJ1-1; 9 bases are a match to TRBD1. The V segment lost 4 bases and the J segment 5 bases; nucleotides outside the gene matches: 6. The germline gives CDR1 SGHNT, CDR2 YYREEE (reference sequence). The CDR3 has 14 amino acids. CDR3 residues: CASSQRTGDTEAFF. The CDR3 nucleotides are TGTGCCAGCAGCCAGCGGACAGGGGATACTGAAGCTTTCTTT.

This clone was seen a single time. The chain combines TRBV5-1 with TRBJ2-2; 8 bases are a match to TRBD1. The CDR3 contains 15 residues. Germline CDR1 and CDR2: SGHRS and YFSETQ. V lost 5 bases and J lost 5; bases outside the gene matches: 8. CDR3 amino acids: CASRLGTGQTGELFF. The CDR3 DNA reads as TGCGCCAGCAGGCTCGGGACAGGACAGACCGGGGAGCTGTTTTTT.

The genes are TRBV18 and TRBJ1-1; no clear D. The CDR3 has 15 residues. Per the germline V gene, CDR1 is KGHSH and CDR2 is LQKENI. V dropped 0 bases and J dropped 0 bases, with 8 bases sitting between them. CDR3 protein: CASSPPGGVNTEAFF. DNA of the CDR3: TGTGCCAGCTCACCACCGGGCGGGGTGAACACTGAAGCTTTCTTT.

J is TRBJ2-1 and V is TRBV5-6; no reliable D call. The V gene lost 4 bases and the J gene lost 4 bases, with 18 bases spanning the gap. CDR3 length equals 16 residues. Germline V gives CDR1 SGHDT, CDR2 YYEEEE. CDR3 sequence (DNA): TGTGCCAGCAGCCCCAGCCAGGTTCTTGGATACAATGAGCAGTTCTTC. Its protein is CASSPSQVLGYNEQFF.

This clone has more than one count but fewer than ten. The chain has TRBV6-5 and TRBJ2-6; 7 bases fit TRBD1. Germline-derived CDR1 and CDR2 are MNHEY and SVGAGI. V trimming: 6 bases; J trimming: 1 base; junction bases outside the gene matches: 3. The CDR3 totals 15 residues. The CDR3 region is CASSKTGSGANVLTF. The CDR3, as DNA: TGTGCCAGCAGCAAGACAGGGTCTGGGGCCAACGTCCTGACTTTC.